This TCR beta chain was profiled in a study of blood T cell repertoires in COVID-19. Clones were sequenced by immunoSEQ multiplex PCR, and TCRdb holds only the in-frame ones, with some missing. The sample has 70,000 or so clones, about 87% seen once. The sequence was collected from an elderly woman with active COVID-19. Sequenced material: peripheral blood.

In DNA form, the CDR3 reads TGTGCCAGCAGCTTAGTCAGGGGGGCCTACGAGCAGTACTTC. It encodes CASSLVRGAYEQYF. The chain has TRBV7-2 and TRBJ2-7; D is possibly TRBD1 (7 bases). Trimming took 1 base from V and 2 from J, leaving 9 bases between them. This CDR3 has 14 amino acids. CDR1 is SGHTA and CDR2 is FQGNSA in the germline V gene.